Presented here are 13 T cell receptor beta chains from one specimen sequenced in a study of shared clonotypes between healthy human individuals. The assay was immunoSEQ multiplex PCR, and TCRdb's table has in-frame clones only and misses some. The data show approximately 500,000 clones, 79% seen once. Sequencing was carried out using PBMCs. These receptor sequences come from a middle-aged woman in good health. Some clones in this sample may be carry-over from other donors' samples.

This sequence joins TRBV23-1 and TRBJ1-5; D is perhaps TRBD1 (6 bases). TRBV23-1 falls under the ORF class, with uncertain function. The V end lost 3 bases, the J end lost 5 bases, and 17 bases lay between the germline ends. The CDR3 contains 16 residues. CDR3: CASSQGARENHQPQHF. CDR3 in DNA: TGCGCCAGCAGTCAGGGGGCCAGGGAGAATCATCAGCCCCAGCATTTT.

CDR3 loop: CASSLEVLYEQYF. CDR3 nucleotides: TGCGCCAGCAGCTTGGAGGTCCTCTACGAGCAGTACTTC. J is TRBJ2-7 and V is TRBV5-1; D is undetermined. V was trimmed by 0 bases and J by 3 bases, leaving 7 bases between them. From germline, CDR1 is SGHRS and CDR2 YFSETQ. CDR3 length equals 13 residues.

This clone showed up just once. V usage is TRBV18 and J usage is TRBJ2-7; 11 bases agree with TRBD2. Trimming took 3 bases from V and 3 from J; bases not matched to a gene: 7. CDR1 is KGHSH, CDR2 LQKENI, per germline. The length of the CDR3 is 16 residues. In DNA, the CDR3 is TGTGCCAGCTCACCGGGACTAGCGGAGAAGAACTACGAGCAGTACTTC. Its protein is CASSPGLAEKNYEQYF.

The chain has TRBV13 and TRBJ2-2; D ambiguous. V lost 3 bases, J lost 7 bases, and 9 bases lay in between. This CDR3 spans 13 amino acids. Germline assignment: CDR1 PRHDT and CDR2 FYEKMQ (reference sequence). This CDR3 reads CASSFRVFGELFF. CDR3 in DNA: TGTGCCAGCAGCTTCCGCGTGTTCGGGGAGCTGTTTTTT.

This clone was recorded at least ten times. The chain recombines TRBV11-2 with TRBJ2-3, with D possibly being TRBD1 (5 bases). With 6 bases removed from V and 0 bases from J, the gap between germline ends came to 16 bases. In germline, CDR1 is SGHAT, CDR2 FQNNGV. The CDR3 is made up of 16 amino acids. The chain's CDR3 is CASSLWGISSTDTQYF. The CDR3 DNA is TGTGCCAGCAGTCTATGGGGCATTTCTAGCACAGATACGCAGTATTTT.

CDR3 in amino acids: CASSVVAGSYEQYF. The CDR3, as DNA: TGTGCCAGCAGCGTAGTTGCAGGGTCCTACGAGCAGTACTTC. The genes are TRBV9 and TRBJ2-7; D possibly corresponds to TRBD1 (5 bases). The CDR3 extends over 14 amino acids. From germline, CDR1 is SGDLS and CDR2 YYNGEE. V gave up 0 bases and J gave up 1 base, with 8 bases separating them.

V usage is TRBV6-5 and J usage is TRBJ2-1; tentative D call: TRBD1 (5 bases). The CDR3 is 13 residues long. Trimming removed 4 bases from V and 3 bases from J, with 7 bases in between. Germline V gene data show CDR1 as MNHEY and CDR2 as SVGAGI. For the CDR3, the DNA is TGTGCCAGCAGTTCCCAGGGCTACAATGAGCAGTTCTTC. It encodes CASSSQGYNEQFF.

This clone came up many times. The V and J genes are TRBV29-1 and TRBJ2-3, with 11 bases fitting TRBD2. J gave up 1 base and V 2 bases, and 8 bases lay outside the gene matches. The CDR3 spans 17 residues. The V gene's germline CDR1 is SQVTM and CDR2 ANQGSEA. CDR3 in amino acids: CSVEWLAGGHGTDTQYF. The CDR3 DNA sequence: TGCAGCGTTGAATGGCTAGCGGGAGGTCACGGCACAGATACGCAGTATTTT.

The chain combines TRBV5-1 with TRBJ2-5; 8 bases agree with TRBD1. The J segment lost 5 bases and the V segment lost 4 bases, leaving 13 bases of the junction unmatched. The CDR3 has 16 residues. The germline V gene has CDR1 SGHRS and CDR2 YFSETQ. The CDR3 bases are TGCGCCAGCAGCACCATGAGCTCAGGGGGCGTGGAGACCCAGTACTTC. It yields the protein CASSTMSSGGVETQYF.

The V and J genes are TRBV5-5 and TRBJ2-3; perhaps TRBD2 as D (6 bases). The length of the CDR3 is 14 residues. The V end lost 2 bases, the J end lost 5 bases, and 12 bases lay between the germline ends. Germline V gene lookup returns CDR1 SGHKS and CDR2 YYEKEE (reference sequence). The CDR3 loop reads CASSLPGAGDTQYF. The CDR3 bases are TGTGCCAGCAGCTTACCGGGAGCGGGAGATACGCAGTATTTT.

This clone showed up just once. The chain links TRBV28 to TRBJ1-2; 9 bases are shared with TRBD1. The CDR3 has 14 amino acids. Germline trimming cut 6 bases from V and 4 bases from J; bases unmatched to any gene: 6. From germline, CDR1 is MDHEN and CDR2 SYDVKM. CDR3 nucleotide sequence: TGTGCCAGCAGGGTACAGGGGGCGATCTATGGCTACACCTTC. Amino acids: CASRVQGAIYGYTF.

The V gene is TRBV7-9, the J gene TRBJ2-7; 9 bases are shared with TRBD1. The germline CDR1 and CDR2 sequences are SEHNR and FQNEAQ (reference sequence). Trimming took 2 bases from V and 7 from J; bases not matched to a gene: 9. CDR3 length equals 15 residues. The DNA of the CDR3 is TGTGCCAGCAGCTTACTCACAGGCGACAGGGGGGAGCAGTACTTC. This translates into CASSLLTGDRGEQYF.

V is TRBV7-2 and J is TRBJ1-2; 11 nucleotides line up with TRBD1. V dropped 1 base and J dropped 10; count of bases not matched to a gene: 5. The length of the CDR3 is 14 residues. Per the germline V gene, CDR1 is SGHTA and CDR2 is FQGNSA. CDR3 nucleotide sequence: TGTGCCAGCAGCTTAGTAGGGACAGGGGGGGACTACACCTTC. It translates to CASSLVGTGGDYTF.